Reported below is one T cell receptor beta chain. The antigen is not known. Mouse names are used for the genes. The DNA ends 4 residues before the CDR3 does, and the rest of the CDR3 is filled in from the germline J gene. These data come from a study of CD8+ T cells in alopecia areata. Study-wide context: Grafts of skin from C3H/HeJ donors aged roughly 6-13 months with spontaneous alopecia went to female C3H/HeJ mice aged roughly 7-11 weeks.

Broader study findings: Normal scalp showed lower clonality than lesional scalp, especially alopecia totalis/universalis. Although TCR sharing was seen in mice, sharing across patients was less clear, possibly for HLA-related reasons.

TCR sequencing used cDNA made by reverse transcription of extracted RNA. Profiling relied on immunoSEQ multiplex PCR, and the TCRdb table lists in-frame clones only, not all of them. The data show some 110,000 clones, with none appearing a single time. V was clipped by 3 bases and J by 3 bases; unmatched bases: 6. There are 15 residues in the CDR3. In germline, CDR1 is NSQYPW, CDR2 LRSPGD (reference sequence). The TCR was taken from a C3H/HeJ mouse with alopecia areata. The strain's MHC: H2-k. V is TRBV1 and J is TRBJ2-5; TRBD2 matches at 7 bases. Sequencing input: lesional skin. Partial CDR3 DNA: TGCACCTGCAGTGCCCTCGGGACTGAGCAAGAC. Protein: CTCSALGTEQD. The CDR3 reads in full as CTCSALGTEQDTQYF.